The subject of this entry is one TCR beta chain. Its antigen is not known. This sample stems from a study of T cell responses to AZD1222 COVID-19 vaccine. Study-wide results and limits: The study sampled repertoires only after the peak T cell response. As reported, nearly half of all spike-specific TCRs target variant regions that are unmutated. Seropositive at baseline were only five or six AZD1222 recipients. Two doses of AZD1222 preceded a rise in Spike-specific TCR breadth and depth.

Assay: immunoSEQ multiplex PCR; the TCRdb copy retains only in-frame clones and omits some. In the table there are around 53,000 clones, approximately 89% of which are singletons. The germline gives CDR1 SGHTA, CDR2 FQGNSA. V lost 2 bases and J lost 7, with 5 bases in between. The CDR3 sequence is 12 residues long. The starting material was peripheral blood, obtained on day 0 of MenACWY control vaccination. J is TRBJ2-2 and V is TRBV7-2; D uncertain. The receptor was derived from an adult in good health. The CDR3 DNA is TGTGCCAGCAGCTTAAGGGTCGGGGAGCTGTTTTTT. Residues: CASSLRVGELFF.